Below, 6 T cell receptor beta chains from the same sample are listed, as sequenced in a study of T cells after yellow fever vaccination. MiXCR, run by TCRdb on the 5' RACE reads, gives a single entry per CDR3 protein. Found here are 100,000 or so distinct CDR3 sequences, roughly 8.2% of them singletons; the top ten hold roughly 17%. This specimen consisted of CD8+ T cells not binding an NS4B(214-222) dextramer, sorted from PBMCs, obtained about 2 weeks after the first yellow fever vaccination. The receptors were gathered from a man aged 18 to 29 who received the YFV17D yellow fever vaccine.

The chain has TRBV2 and TRBJ1-3; TRBD1 agrees at 10 bases. This CDR3 comprises 15 residues. The germline gives CDR1 SNHLY, CDR2 FYNNEI. Unmatched junction bases numbered 5, after V lost 7 bases and J lost 2 bases. CDR3 loop: CASTAGTGAGNTIYF. The CDR3 DNA sequence: TGTGCCAGCACCGCCGGGACAGGGGCTGGAAACACCATATATTTT.

This clonotype was found a few times. The gene calls are TRBV7-9 and TRBJ2-2; 7 nucleotides match TRBD2. Germline CDR1 is SEHNR and CDR2 is FQNEAQ (reference sequence). Unmatched junction bases numbered 8, after V lost 5 bases and J lost 2 bases. The CDR3 extends over 16 amino acids. CDR3 protein: CASSLGGNPNTGELFF. CDR3 nucleotides: TGTGCCAGCAGCCTGGGGGGGAACCCCAACACCGGGGAGCTGTTTTTT.

Many counts were recorded for this clonotype. The chain employs TRBV5-1 and TRBJ1-1; D remains unclear. The CDR3 contains 14 residues. The germline V gene has CDR1 SGHRS and CDR2 YFSETQ. V lost 4 bases to trimming and J lost 1 base, with 11 bases between them. The CDR3 region is CASSMWAGNTEAFF. The CDR3 region has the DNA TGCGCCAGCAGCATGTGGGCTGGGAACACTGAAGCTTTCTTT.

The V gene is TRBV27, the J gene TRBJ2-7; 9 nucleotides line up with TRBD1. With 2 bases clipped from V and 6 bases from J, the junction kept 5 bases outside the gene matches. In germline, CDR1 is MNHEY, CDR2 SMNVEV (reference sequence). CDR3 length equals 14 residues. The CDR3 DNA reads as TGTGCCAGCAGTTTAAAACAGGGGGCGTTCGAGCAGTACGTC. It translates to CASSLKQGAFEQYV.

This clonotype was seen a few times. The chain has TRBV27 and TRBJ2-1; 9 bases match TRBD2. The V segment lost 5 bases and the J segment 0 bases; nucleotides outside the gene matches: 2. The CDR3 runs 15 residues. The V gene's germline CDR1 is MNHEY and CDR2 SMNVEV (reference sequence). DNA of the CDR3: TGTGCCAGCAGTAAACTAGCGGGCTCCTACAATGAGCAGTTCTTC. It codes for CASSKLAGSYNEQFF.

CDR3 in DNA: TGTGCCAGCAGCTTACGAGGGGGGGGGGCAGATACGCAGTATTTT. It codes for CASSLRGGGADTQYF. This chain uses TRBV7-2 with TRBJ2-3; tentative D call: TRBD2 (7 bases). Between the trimmed V and J ends, which lost 2 bases and 4 bases, there was a span of 13 bases. CDR1 is SGHTA, CDR2 FQGNSA, per germline. This CDR3 spans 15 amino acids.